Listed below are T cell receptor beta chains from one sample, sequenced in a study of T cell responses to AZD1222 COVID-19 vaccine. Sequencing was performed with immunoSEQ multiplex PCR; in TCRdb, only in-frame clones are kept and a portion is missing. The sample shows roughly 150,000 clones, roughly 91% of them seen only once. Here the sequenced sample was peripheral blood, taken on day 0 of AZD1222 vaccination. The receptors were sampled from an adult in good health. CDR3s include the opening cysteine and the closing phenylalanine or tryptophan. Each record gives: J gene, D gene, V gene, clone size, CDR3 DNA, CDR3 protein. A D gene is named only where the DNA matches it firmly. Some rows have no size entry. The others give once, few or many, or a class for an expanded clone.

j_call: TRBJ1-5
d_call: -
v_call: TRBV15
clone_size: -
cdr3_nt: TGTGCCACCAGCAGAGATCTTGACGGCCATCAGCCCCAGCATTTT
cdr3_aa: CATSRDLDGHQPQHF

j_call: TRBJ1-3
d_call: -
v_call: TRBV28
clone_size: -
cdr3_nt: TGTGCCAGCAGTTTATTAATCGGGCGTGGCCAGGGGAGCTCTGGAAACACCATATATTTT
cdr3_aa: CASSLLIGRGQGSSGNTIYF

j_call: TRBJ2-3
d_call: -
v_call: TRBV4-3
clone_size: -
cdr3_nt: TGCGCCAGCAGCCACGATCCAGGGCCCGCAGATACGCAGTATTTT
cdr3_aa: CASSHDPGPADTQYF

j_call: TRBJ2-2
d_call: TRBD1
v_call: TRBV18
clone_size: -
cdr3_nt: TGTGCCAGCTCACCACGGACAGGGGATATCACCGGGGAGCTGTTTTTT
cdr3_aa: CASSPRTGDITGELFF

j_call: TRBJ2-7
d_call: TRBD1
v_call: TRBV4-3
clone_size: -
cdr3_nt: TGCGCCAGCAGCCGGGACAGGGGTCCCTACGAGCAGTACTTC
cdr3_aa: CASSRDRGPYEQYF

j_call: TRBJ2-1
d_call: TRBD2
v_call: TRBV6-2/TRBV6-3
clone_size: -
cdr3_nt: TGTGCCAGCAGTTTGACTTCTCGGACTAGTAGAAATGAGCAGTTCTTC
cdr3_aa: CASSLTSRTSRNEQFF

j_call: TRBJ1-1
d_call: -
v_call: TRBV20-1
clone_size: few
cdr3_nt: TGCAGTGCTAGTCGGGGTGTGGGTGAAGCTTTCTTT
cdr3_aa: CSASRGVGEAFF

j_call: TRBJ2-5
d_call: -
v_call: TRBV12-1
clone_size: once
cdr3_nt: TGTGCCAGCAGCTTAGATAGCGGGAGGGTTGAAGTAGAGACCCAGTACTTC
cdr3_aa: CASSLDSGRVEVETQYF

j_call: TRBJ1-4
d_call: -
v_call: TRBV14
clone_size: -
cdr3_nt: TGTGCCAGCAGCCGCGGCCTAACCCAACAGCTTATTAAACCGACGAGGGAAAAACTGTTTTTT
cdr3_aa: CASSRGLTQQLIKPTREKLFF

j_call: TRBJ2-1
d_call: -
v_call: TRBV6-5
clone_size: -
cdr3_nt: TGTGCCAGCAGTTTGCTCGGAGGTGAGCAGTTCTTC
cdr3_aa: CASSLLGGEQFF

j_call: TRBJ1-5
d_call: TRBD1
v_call: TRBV19
clone_size: -
cdr3_nt: TGTGCCAGTAGTATCCCCGGACAGGGGGCATGGGAGCCCCAGCATTTT
cdr3_aa: CASSIPGQGAWEPQHF

j_call: TRBJ2-7
d_call: TRBD2
v_call: TRBV6-2/TRBV6-3
clone_size: -
cdr3_nt: TGTGCCAGCAGTTACGGACGGGAGGGTCGGAGCTACGAGCAGTACTTC
cdr3_aa: CASSYGREGRSYEQYF

j_call: TRBJ1-1
d_call: TRBD1
v_call: TRBV19
clone_size: -
cdr3_nt: TGTGCCTCGTCGATCCGGACAGGGGCGAACACTGAAGCTTTCTTT
cdr3_aa: CASSIRTGANTEAFF

j_call: TRBJ2-3
d_call: TRBD2
v_call: TRBV19
clone_size: -
cdr3_nt: TGTGCCAGTAGTATGGGCGGGGGGTTCACAGATACGCAGTATTTT
cdr3_aa: CASSMGGGFTDTQYF

j_call: TRBJ1-1
d_call: TRBD1
v_call: TRBV28
clone_size: once
cdr3_nt: TGTGCCAGCAGTGGGACAGGGGGCGGGAACACTGAAGCTTTCTTT
cdr3_aa: CASSGTGGGNTEAFF

j_call: TRBJ1-6
d_call: -
v_call: TRBV7-2
clone_size: -
cdr3_nt: TGTGCCAGCAGCTTAGGGTTCCGGAATTCACCCCTCCACTTT
cdr3_aa: CASSLGFRNSPLHF

j_call: TRBJ1-2
d_call: TRBD1
v_call: TRBV3-1/TRBV3-2
clone_size: -
cdr3_nt: TGTGCCAGCAGCATCGGACAGGGGGCGCGGGGCTACACCTTC
cdr3_aa: CASSIGQGARGYTF

j_call: TRBJ2-7
d_call: TRBD2
v_call: TRBV6-5
clone_size: -
cdr3_nt: TGTGCCAGCAGTTACTCAGGACAGACTAGCGGCTTCGAGCAGTACTTC
cdr3_aa: CASSYSGQTSGFEQYF

j_call: TRBJ2-1
d_call: TRBD1
v_call: TRBV5-1
clone_size: -
cdr3_nt: TGCGCCAGCAGCTTGGAGGGACAGGGTAGTACGGATGAGCAGTTCTTC
cdr3_aa: CASSLEGQGSTDEQFF

j_call: TRBJ2-7
d_call: TRBD2
v_call: TRBV5-4
clone_size: -
cdr3_nt: TGTGCCAGCAGCTTGGTTAGACCGGGAGGGAAAGACGAGCAGTACTTC
cdr3_aa: CASSLVRPGGKDEQYF